The next 13 T cell receptor beta chains were all read from a single sample in a study of neurological immune-mediated disorders. TCRdb ran MiXCR on the 5' RACE reads and lists one entry per CDR3 protein. The top ten hold approximately 24% of the sample, which has about 14,000 distinct CDR3 sequences, less than 11% seen once. The sequencing input was PBMCs. Source of these receptors: a woman in her thirties or forties in good health.

This clonotype was detected many times. The rearrangement links TRBV12-3 or TRBV12-4 to TRBJ1-1; TRBD1 might be the D (6 bases). The CDR3 spans 13 residues. Trimming took 0 bases from V and 6 from J, leaving 8 bases between them. CDR3 sequence: CASSLARGAEAFF. CDR3 nucleotides: TGTGCCAGCAGTTTAGCCAGGGGTGCTGAAGCTTTCTTT.

This clonotype was found many times. The J gene is TRBJ2-3, the V gene TRBV11-2, with 7 bases identical to TRBD2. The V segment lost 0 bases and the J segment 1 base; nucleotides outside the gene matches: 1. This CDR3 region has 15 residues. Germline CDR1 SGHAT, CDR2 FQNNGV. This CDR3 is CASSLDGGGTDTQYF. CDR3 sequence (DNA): TGTGCCAGCAGCTTAGATGGGGGGGGCACAGATACGCAGTATTTT.

This clonotype has at least ten counts. The chain joins TRBV5-1 to TRBJ2-7; D unresolved. Germline CDR1 SGHRS, CDR2 YFSETQ. V lost 1 base to trimming and J lost 5 bases, with 22 bases between them. This CDR3 is built from 17 residues. CDR3 sequence reads: CASSLPPLGVGSNEQYF. DNA of the CDR3: TGCGCCAGCAGCTTGCCCCCATTAGGAGTAGGATCGAACGAGCAGTACTTC.

The sample holds a few counts of this clonotype. This sequence joins TRBV7-9 and TRBJ2-1; 11 nucleotides line up with TRBD2. The CDR3 is 14 amino acids. V was clipped by 4 bases and J by 16 bases; unmatched bases: 12. Germline V lookup: CDR1 SEHNR, CDR2 FQNEAQ (reference sequence). In DNA form, the CDR3 reads TGTGCCAGCAGCTCTGGACTAGCGGGCCCCCCGGTTTTCTTC. Translated: CASSSGLAGPPVFF.

Ten or more counts support this clonotype. The chain combines TRBV18 with TRBJ2-7; 8 bases agree with TRBD2. J was trimmed by 3 bases and V by 4 bases; bases with no gene match: 8. This CDR3 has 15 amino acids. Germline loops: CDR1 KGHSH, CDR2 LQKENI. The CDR3 region has the DNA TGTGCCAGCTCACAGGCGGGAGGAGGGGGCTACGAGCAGTACTTC. It encodes CASSQAGGGGYEQYF.

This clonotype was recorded at least ten times. This chain joins TRBV6-1 and TRBJ2-7, with 7 bases lining up with TRBD1. V lost 4 bases to trimming and J lost 0 bases; unmatched junction nucleotides: 18. The CDR3 has 19 amino acids. Germline CDR1 MNHNS, CDR2 SASEGT. This CDR3 reads CASSVSHRDRTFFSYEQYF. CDR3 nucleotides: TGTGCCAGCAGTGTTTCGCACCGGGACAGAACCTTTTTCTCCTACGAGCAGTACTTC.

Ten or more counts support this clonotype. This sequence joins TRBV15 and TRBJ2-1, with D perhaps assigned TRBD1 or TRBD2 (5 bases each). The CDR3 length is 15 residues. Germline V lookup: CDR1 LNHNV, CDR2 YYDKDF (reference sequence). Trimming removed 1 base from V and 5 bases from J, with 12 bases in between. The CDR3 reads CATSRGGAGHNEQFF. CDR3 bases: TGTGCCACCAGCAGAGGAGGGGCCGGGCACAATGAGCAGTTCTTC.

This clonotype was recorded many times. The CDR3 protein is CASSQGGALGTEAFF. The DNA of the CDR3 is TGTGCCAGCAGCCAAGGGGGGGCGCTGGGGACTGAAGCTTTCTTT. The chain uses TRBV14 and TRBJ1-1, with TRBD1 as a possible D gene (6 bases). CDR3 length: 15 amino acids. Trimming cost V 1 base and J 5 bases, with 14 bases left between them. Germline CDR1 and CDR2: SGHDN and FVKESK.

Many counts were recorded for this clonotype. J is TRBJ2-2 and V is TRBV20-1, with a tentative D call TRBD2 (5 bases). This CDR3 spans 16 amino acids. Trimming stripped 5 bases from V and 0 bases from J, with 16 bases between. The germline CDR1 and CDR2 sequences are DFQATT and SNEGSKA (reference sequence). CDR3 protein: CSAPPRATPNTGELFF. CDR3 sequence (DNA): TGCAGTGCTCCCCCGAGGGCTACACCGAACACCGGGGAGCTGTTTTTT.

This clonotype was seen repeatedly, ten times or more. Just one base apart from a much larger clone, this may be a read error. The rearrangement uses TRBV20-1 and TRBJ2-5; 9 bases agree with TRBD2. Germline trimming cut 6 bases from V and 4 bases from J; bases unmatched to any gene: 9. This CDR3 contains 14 residues. Looked up from germline, CDR1 is DFQATT and CDR2 is SNEGSKA (reference sequence). The CDR3 here is CSATPYSGRETQYF. CDR3 nucleotides: TGCAGTGCCACCCCCTATAGCGGGAGAGAGACCCAGTACTTC.

Ten or more counts support this clonotype. The chain's CDR3 is CASSSDSGNYGYTF. For the CDR3, the DNA is TGCGCCAGCAGCTCCGACAGTGGAAACTATGGCTACACCTTC. J is TRBJ1-2 and V is TRBV5-1; the D gene is possibly TRBD1 (5 bases). This CDR3 is 14 amino acids long. Germline V gives CDR1 SGHRS, CDR2 YFSETQ. The ends were cut back, 3 bases at V and 2 bases at J, with 11 bases in the middle.

Sample share makes this clonotype medium-sized. J is TRBJ2-5 and V is TRBV5-1; D ambiguous. The germline V gene has CDR1 SGHRS and CDR2 YFSETQ. This CDR3 spans 13 amino acids. V was pared by 2 bases and J by 5 bases, with 10 bases between. The CDR3 bases are TGCGCCAGCAGCTTCGGACCGCAGGAGACCCAGTACTTC. This codes for CASSFGPQETQYF.

This clonotype was recorded at least ten times. The chain joins TRBV7-2 to TRBJ1-2, with 7 nucleotides matching TRBD1. V gave up 4 bases and J gave up 8 bases; unmatched junction bases: 19. The CDR3 runs to 17 residues. CDR1 is SGHTA, CDR2 FQGNSA, per germline. CDR3 nucleotides: TGTGCCAGCAGCTGGGAGATCGACCGGGACAGCACCAGGGGCTACACCTTC. Its protein product is CASSWEIDRDSTRGYTF. Full variable domain (remainder filled in from reference TRBV7-2 and TRBJ1-2): GAGVSQSPSNKVTEKGKDVELRCDPISGHTALYWYRQSLGQGLEFLIYFQGNSAPDKSGLPSDRFSAERTGGSVSTLTIQRTQQEDSAVYLCASSWEIDRDSTRGYTFGSGTRLTVV.